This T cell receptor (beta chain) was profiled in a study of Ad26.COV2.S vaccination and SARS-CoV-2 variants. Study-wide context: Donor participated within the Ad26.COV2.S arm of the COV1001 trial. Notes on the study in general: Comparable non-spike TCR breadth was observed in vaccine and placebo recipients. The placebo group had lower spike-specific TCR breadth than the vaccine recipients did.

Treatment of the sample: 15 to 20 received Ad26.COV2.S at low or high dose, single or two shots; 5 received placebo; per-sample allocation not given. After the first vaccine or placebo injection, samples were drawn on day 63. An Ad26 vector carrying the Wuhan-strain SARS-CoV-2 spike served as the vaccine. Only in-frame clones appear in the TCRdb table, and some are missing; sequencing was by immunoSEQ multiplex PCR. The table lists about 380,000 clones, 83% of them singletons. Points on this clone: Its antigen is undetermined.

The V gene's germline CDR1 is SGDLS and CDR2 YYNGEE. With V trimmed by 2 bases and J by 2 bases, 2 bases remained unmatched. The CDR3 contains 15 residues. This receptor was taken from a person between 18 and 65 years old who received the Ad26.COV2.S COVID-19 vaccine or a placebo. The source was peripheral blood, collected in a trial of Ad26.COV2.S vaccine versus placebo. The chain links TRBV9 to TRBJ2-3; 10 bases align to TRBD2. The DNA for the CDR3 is TGTGCCAGCAGCGTGACTAGCGGGTACACAGATACGCAGTATTTT. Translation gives CASSVTSGYTDTQYF.